Below, one T cell receptor beta chain is given with its context. The antigen is not known. The data derive from a study of cytomegalovirus exposure and HLA in healthy donors. The overall study: Unique TCRs numbering about 85 million, obtained from HLA-typed donors, made up an early data release.

Whole-study results and caveats: Specificity of a few CMV-associated chains for CMV antigens was verified in vitro. The study flagged 150 to 200 TCR beta chains as cytomegalovirus-associated.

Germline assignment: CDR1 LGHNA and CDR2 YSLEER. The CDR3 has 14 amino acids. V lost 1 base and J 6 bases, leaving 9 bases between the germline ends. Use of 60 Vbeta and 13 Jbeta primers characterized the PCR. Per the authors' pipeline: An analysis performed later counted 73 million or so unique TCR beta chains (approximately 10 million of them shared). Generated by immunoSEQ multiplex PCR, the TCRdb table keeps only in-frame clones and is missing some. The D gene and trimming were derived from the DNA, and the V and J assignments and clone size from that table. Here the sample spans more than 80,000 clones, about 76% being singletons.

Sequencing used PBMCs. The chain uses TRBV4-3 and TRBJ2-2, with D unresolved. This clonotype was sampled from a human donor in good health. The DNA for the CDR3 is TGCGCCAGCAGCCAAGTCCTTTCTCCCGGGGAGCTGTTTTTT. It specifies CASSQVLSPGELFF.